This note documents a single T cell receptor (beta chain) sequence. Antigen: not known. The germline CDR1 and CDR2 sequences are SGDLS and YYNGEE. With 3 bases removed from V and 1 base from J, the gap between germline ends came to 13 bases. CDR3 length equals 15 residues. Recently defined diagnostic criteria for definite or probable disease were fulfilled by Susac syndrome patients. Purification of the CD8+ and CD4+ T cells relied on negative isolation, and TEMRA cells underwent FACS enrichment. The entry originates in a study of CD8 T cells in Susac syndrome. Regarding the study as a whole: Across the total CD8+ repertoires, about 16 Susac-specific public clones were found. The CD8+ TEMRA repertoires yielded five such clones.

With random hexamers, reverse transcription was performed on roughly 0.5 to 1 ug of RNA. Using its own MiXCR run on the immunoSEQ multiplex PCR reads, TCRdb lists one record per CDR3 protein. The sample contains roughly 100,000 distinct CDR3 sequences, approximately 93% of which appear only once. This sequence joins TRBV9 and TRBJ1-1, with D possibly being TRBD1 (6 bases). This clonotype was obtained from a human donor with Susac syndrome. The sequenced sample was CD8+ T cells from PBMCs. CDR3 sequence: CASSAHRVGNTEAFF. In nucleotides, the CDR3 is TGTGCCAGCAGCGCCCACAGGGTTGGGAACACTGAAGCTTTCTTT.